This entry features one T cell receptor (beta chain) sequence. The antigen is unknown. The source of the sample is a study of cytomegalovirus exposure and HLA in healthy donors. Assay used: immunoSEQ multiplex PCR; TCRdb lists only in-frame clones, some missing. The data hold roughly 95,000 clones, with roughly 85% observed a single time. The germline V gene encodes CDR1 SGHRS and CDR2 YFSETQ. The ends were cut back, 2 bases at V and 1 base at J, with 9 bases in the middle. The length of the CDR3 is 14 residues. Study conclusions and caveats: In vitro work confirmed that three CMV-associated chains recognize CMV antigens. The authors enumerated around 150 TCR beta chains as linked to cytomegalovirus.

The donors were in the roughly 120-subject validation cohort, distinct from the approximately 700-subject first cohort. The J gene is TRBJ1-1, the V gene TRBV5-1; D not resolved. Specimen: PBMCs. The receptor comes from a young man in good health and CMV-seropositive. CDR3 loop: CASSLQPSNTEAFF. The CDR3 DNA reads TGCGCCAGCAGCTTACAACCGTCGAACACTGAAGCTTTCTTT. Drawing the rest from reference TRBV5-1 and TRBJ1-1, the complete variable domain is KAGVTQTPRYLIKTRGQQVTLSCSPISGHRSVSWYQQTPGQGLQFLFEYFSETQRNKGNFPGRFSGRQFSNSRSEMNVSTLELGDSALYLCASSLQPSNTEAFFGQGTRLTVV.